The 20 T cell receptor beta chains below come from one sample, sequenced in a study of T cells in tumors after PD-1 blockade. The assay was immunoSEQ multiplex PCR, and TCRdb's table has in-frame clones only and misses some. The sample includes about 59,000 clones, about four fifths seen only once; the top ten take about an eighth. The sequencing used PBMCs, collected before anti-PD-1 treatment. These receptors were obtained from a human donor with basal cell carcinoma.

V gene TRBV5-1 combines with J gene TRBJ1-1; TRBD1 matches 8 bases. Unmatched junction bases numbered 6, after V lost 2 bases and J lost 0 bases. This CDR3 is built from 16 residues. Germline V gene sequence: CDR1 SGHRS, CDR2 YFSETQ. CDR3 loop: CASSLNRDRLNTEAFF. In nucleotides, the CDR3 is TGCGCCAGCAGCTTAAACCGGGACAGGTTGAACACTGAAGCTTTCTTT.

The chain links TRBV6-1 to TRBJ1-1; D remains unclear. CDR1 is MNHNS and CDR2 is SASEGT in the germline V gene. V lost 3 bases, J lost 0 bases, and 5 bases lay in between. The CDR3 consists of 13 residues. The DNA for the CDR3 is TGTGCCAGCAGTGACCGGATGAACACTGAAGCTTTCTTT. It codes for CASSDRMNTEAFF.

The chain employs TRBV6-2 or TRBV6-3 and TRBJ1-5; a weak D match, TRBD1 (5 bases). V lost 6 bases, J lost 0 bases, and 36 bases lay in between. There are 23 residues in the CDR3. Per the germline V gene, CDR1 is MNHEY and CDR2 is SVGEGT. CDR3 region: CASSPHDSWDGGSRGYSNQPQHF. In DNA, the CDR3 is TGTGCCAGCAGCCCCCACGATTCCTGGGACGGAGGGTCGAGGGGATATAGCAATCAGCCCCAGCATTTT.

V and J are TRBV5-1 and TRBJ2-5, with TRBD1 matching 7 bases. Germline values: CDR1 SGHRS, CDR2 YFSETQ. Trimming took 3 bases from V and 2 from J; bases not matched to a gene: 4. The CDR3 is 14 residues long. CDR3 residues: CASSSGQHQETQYF. CDR3 nucleotides: TGCGCCAGCAGCTCGGGACAGCATCAAGAGACCCAGTACTTC.

The chain carries TRBV5-4 and TRBJ1-1, with D tentatively TRBD1 (5 bases). The CDR3 spans 15 residues. V lost 3 bases to trimming and J lost 0 bases, with 12 bases between them. Germline V gene sequence: CDR1 SGHNT, CDR2 YYREEE (reference sequence). This chain's CDR3 is CASSYWKGVNTEAFF. In DNA, the CDR3 is TGTGCCAGCAGCTACTGGAAAGGGGTGAACACTGAAGCTTTCTTT.

The chain links TRBV7-8 to TRBJ2-1; 14 bases map to TRBD2. The germline CDR1 and CDR2 sequences are SGHVS and FQNEAQ. The CDR3 has 16 residues. The junction had 7 bases not matched to a gene; V was cut back by 4 bases and J by 8 bases. For the CDR3, the DNA is TGTGCCAGCAGCTCGTGGACTAGCGGGGGGTCCGATGAGCAGTTCTTC. It encodes CASSSWTSGGSDEQFF.

J is TRBJ1-4 and V is TRBV30; D ambiguous. Per the germline V gene, CDR1 is GTSNPN and CDR2 is SVGIG (reference sequence). V gave up 2 bases and J gave up 0 bases, with 19 bases separating them. This CDR3 spans 18 amino acids. This CDR3 reads CAWSPFDGFGATNEKLFF. As DNA, the CDR3 is TGTGCCTGGAGTCCCTTCGACGGGTTTGGGGCAACTAATGAAAAACTGTTTTTT.

This chain connects TRBV20-1 to TRBJ1-5; tentative D call: TRBD1 (6 bases). Germline V CDR1 and CDR2: DFQATT, SNEGSKA (reference sequence). The germline V and J ends were trimmed by 3 bases and 3 bases, with 12 bases remaining between them. The CDR3 length is 14 residues. CDR3 residues: CSASRGAFNQPQHF. DNA of the CDR3: TGCAGTGCTAGTCGGGGGGCCTTCAATCAGCCCCAGCATTTT.

Only a few counts were recorded for this clone. This chain uses TRBV5-1 with TRBJ2-7; D perhaps matches TRBD2 (6 bases). This CDR3 is built from 13 residues. Trimming shortened V by 6 bases and J by 5 bases, and 15 bases separated the two germline ends. Germline lookup yields CDR1 SGHRS and CDR2 YFSETQ. CDR3 in amino acids: CASNLGGIDEQYF. For the CDR3, the DNA is TGCGCCAGCAATCTGGGAGGAATCGACGAGCAGTACTTC.

This chain uses TRBV18 with TRBJ2-7, with D maybe TRBD1 (6 bases). CDR1 and CDR2 from the germline V gene are KGHSH and LQKENI. V lost 2 bases and J lost 0, with 8 bases in between. The CDR3 sequence is 14 residues long. The CDR3 DNA reads TGTGCCAGCTCACCAAGGGACAACTCCTACGAGCAGTACTTC. The encoded protein is CASSPRDNSYEQYF.

The chain carries TRBV7-3 and TRBJ2-1; 12 bases map to TRBD2. The CDR3 has 17 amino acids. Germline V gives CDR1 SGHTA, CDR2 FQGTGA. V shed 4 bases, J shed 7 bases, and the junction held 11 bases outside the gene matches. CDR3 loop: CASSYTSGGLLGNEQFF. Here the CDR3 DNA reads TGTGCCAGCAGCTACACTAGCGGGGGGCTCCTCGGGAATGAGCAGTTCTTC.

The chain employs TRBV18 and TRBJ1-1; TRBD1 matches 10 bases. CDR1 KGHSH and CDR2 LQKENI come from the germline V gene. The CDR3 length is 16 residues. V dropped 0 bases and J dropped 5; count of bases not matched to a gene: 6. CDR3 in amino acids: CASSPPYDRGRTEAFF. The CDR3 DNA sequence: TGTGCCAGCTCACCACCCTATGACAGGGGGCGAACTGAAGCTTTCTTT.

The chain uses TRBV5-5 and TRBJ2-7; D unclear. Per germline, CDR1 SGHKS and CDR2 YYEKEE (reference sequence). The V gene lost 0 bases and the J gene lost 3 bases, with 13 bases spanning the gap. The CDR3 totals 15 residues. This CDR3 is CASSLEGLVFYEQYF. The CDR3 nucleotides read TGTGCCAGCAGCTTGGAAGGGCTAGTCTTCTACGAGCAGTACTTC.

This CDR3 is CASSSMDTSYEQYF. In DNA form, the CDR3 reads TGTGCCAGCAGTTCGATGGACACGTCTTACGAGCAGTACTTC. The rearrangement uses TRBV27 and TRBJ2-7, with D tentatively TRBD1 (5 bases). Between the trimmed V and J ends, which lost 4 bases and 4 bases, there was a span of 14 bases. Germline V gene data show CDR1 as MNHEY and CDR2 as SMNVEV (reference sequence). The CDR3 covers 14 residues.

This chain's CDR3 is CASSPRTGRNQPQHF. The DNA for the CDR3 is TGTGCCAGCAGCCCCCGGACAGGACGGAATCAGCCCCAGCATTTT. The chain employs TRBV3-1 (or the pseudogene TRBV3-2) and TRBJ1-5; TRBD1 matches at 7 bases. CDR3 size: 15 residues. With V trimmed by 4 bases and J by 4 bases, 7 bases remained unmatched. CDR1 and CDR2 from the germline V gene are LGHDT and YNNKEL (reference sequence).

This clone was seen just once. Distinct nucleotide sequences in the sample also encode this CDR3. This rearrangement joins TRBV6-1 to TRBJ2-7; possibly TRBD1 for D (6 bases). V lost 3 bases and J 6 bases, leaving 15 bases between the germline ends. Germline V gene sequence: CDR1 MNHNS, CDR2 SASEGT. The CDR3 runs to 14 residues. CDR3 loop: CASSETGKNSEQYF. CDR3 in DNA: TGTGCCAGCAGTGAGACAGGAAAGAATAGCGAGCAGTACTTC.

The chain recombines TRBV6-5 with TRBJ2-7; tentatively, D is TRBD2 (5 bases). The CDR3 covers 14 residues. CDR1 and CDR2 (germline): MNHEY, SVGAGI. Trimming took 6 bases from V and 4 from J, leaving 16 bases between them. The chain's CDR3 is CASRTRRQKYEQYF. Written as DNA, the CDR3 is TGTGCCAGCAGAACGAGGAGGCAGAAATACGAGCAGTACTTC.

The chain employs TRBV15 and TRBJ1-2, with TRBD1 as a possible D gene (5 bases). The V end was cut by 3 bases, the J end by 0 bases, with 11 bases between. The CDR3 is 15 residues long. CDR1 and CDR2 (germline): LNHNV, YYDKDF (reference sequence). The CDR3 reads CATSRGGTANYGYTF. As DNA, the CDR3 is TGTGCCACCAGCAGGGGGGGGACCGCTAACTATGGCTACACCTTC.

The rearrangement links TRBV7-9 to TRBJ2-7, with 7 bases aligning to TRBD2. CDR3 length: 16 amino acids. V was clipped by 5 bases and J by 0 bases; unmatched bases: 10. Germline values: CDR1 SEHNR, CDR2 FQNEAQ (reference sequence). The CDR3 DNA reads TGTGCCAGCAGCCCCCCCCGTTGGGAGGGCTCCTACGAGCAGTACTTC. This codes for CASSPPRWEGSYEQYF.

The CDR3 DNA follows: TGCGCCAGCAGCGCGGGACAGTTTGGGTTTCAAGAGACCCAGTACTTC. Translating it yields CASSAGQFGFQETQYF. The V call is TRBV5-1, the J call TRBJ2-5; TRBD1 is a possible D gene (7 bases). V gave up 4 bases and J gave up 2 bases, with 18 bases separating them. Per germline, CDR1 SGHRS and CDR2 YFSETQ. CDR3 length: 16 residues.